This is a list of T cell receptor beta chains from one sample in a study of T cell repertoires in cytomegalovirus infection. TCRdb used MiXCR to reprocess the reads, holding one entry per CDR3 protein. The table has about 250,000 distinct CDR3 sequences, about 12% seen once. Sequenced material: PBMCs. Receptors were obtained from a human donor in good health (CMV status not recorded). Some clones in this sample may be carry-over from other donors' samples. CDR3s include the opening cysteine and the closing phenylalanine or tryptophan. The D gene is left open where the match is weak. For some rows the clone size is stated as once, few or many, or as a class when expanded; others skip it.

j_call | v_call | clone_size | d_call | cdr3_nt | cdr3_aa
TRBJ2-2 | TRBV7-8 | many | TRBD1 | TGTGCCAGCAGCTTTGGGACAGGGGTAGAGACCGGGGAGCTGTTTTTT | CASSFGTGVETGELFF
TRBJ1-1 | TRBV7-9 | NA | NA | TGTGCCAGCAGCGCACGAGCACGGATACTGAACACTGAAGCTTTCTTT | CASSARARILNTEAFF
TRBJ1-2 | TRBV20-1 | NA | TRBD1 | TGCAGTGCTAGAGCCCACAGGACAGGGGGAAACTATGGCTACACCTTC | CSARAHRTGGNYGYTF
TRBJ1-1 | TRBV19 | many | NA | TGCGCCAGCAGCATACAGGGGAACACTGAAGCTTTCTTT | CASSIQGNTEAFF
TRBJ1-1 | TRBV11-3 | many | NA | TGTGCCAGCAGCTTAGACCTGAACACTGAAGCTTTCTTT | CASSLDLNTEAFF
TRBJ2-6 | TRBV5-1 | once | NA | TGCGCCAGCAGCTCTGGGACTGCCCTCTCTGGGGCCAACGTCCTGACTTTC | CASSSGTALSGANVLTF
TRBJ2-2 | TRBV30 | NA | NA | TGTGCCTGGAGTGGATGGGACGGATTCACCGGGGAGCTGTTTTTT | CAWSGWDGFTGELFF
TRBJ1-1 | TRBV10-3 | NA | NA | TGTGCCATCAGTGAGTCGAAAGGAGACAGCACTGAAGCTTTCTTT | CAISESKGDSTEAFF
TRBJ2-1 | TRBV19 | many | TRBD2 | TGTGCCAGTAGTATGGGACTAGCGGGGTACAATGAGCAGTTCTTC | CASSMGLAGYNEQFF
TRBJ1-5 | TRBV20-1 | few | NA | TGCAGTGCTAGGGACGCAGGGACACCCAGCAATCAGCCCCAGCATTTT | CSARDAGTPSNQPQHF
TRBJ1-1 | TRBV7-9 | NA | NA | TGTGCCAGCAGCTTACGGGATGAGGACACTGAAGCTTTCTTT | CASSLRDEDTEAFF
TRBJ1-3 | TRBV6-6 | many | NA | TGTGCCAGCAGCCCGAAAGACTCTGGAAACACCATATATTTT | CASSPKDSGNTIYF
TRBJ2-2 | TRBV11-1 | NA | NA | TGTGCCAGCAGCCATACAAACACGAACACCGGGGAGCTGTTTTTT | CASSHTNTNTGELFF
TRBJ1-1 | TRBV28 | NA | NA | TGTGCCAGCAAAACAGGGTGGAACACTGAAGCTTTCTTT | CASKTGWNTEAFF
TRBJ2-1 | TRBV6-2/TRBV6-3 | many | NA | TGTGCCAGCAGTTACTCGATGCCGGGGAGCTCCTACAATGAGCAGTTCTTC | CASSYSMPGSSYNEQFF
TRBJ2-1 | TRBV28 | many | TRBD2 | TGTGCCAGCAGTTCTATGACTAGCGGGAGGGCCAGCTCCTACAATGAGCAGTTCTTC | CASSSMTSGRASSYNEQFF
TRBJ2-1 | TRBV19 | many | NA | TGTGCCAGTAGTATAGGGCCGGGGCCCTACAATGAGCAGTTCTTC | CASSIGPGPYNEQFF
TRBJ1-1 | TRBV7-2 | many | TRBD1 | TGTGCCAGCAGCTTGGCGGGACAGGGAGATGAAGCTTTCTTT | CASSLAGQGDEAFF
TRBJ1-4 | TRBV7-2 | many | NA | TGTGCCAGCAGCTTATCTATAGGGACGGTCGAAAAACTGTTTTTT | CASSLSIGTVEKLFF
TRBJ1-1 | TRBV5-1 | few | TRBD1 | TGCGCCAGCAGCTTGGAGGCAGGGGGCTCTGAAGCTTTCTTT | CASSLEAGGSEAFF
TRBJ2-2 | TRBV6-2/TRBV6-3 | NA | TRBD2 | TGTGCCAGCGGACTAGCGGGAAACACCGGGGAGCTGTTTTTT | CASGLAGNTGELFF
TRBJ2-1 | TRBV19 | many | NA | TGTGCCAGTAGCCAACAGAGGGGGAATGAGCAGTTCTTC | CASSQQRGNEQFF
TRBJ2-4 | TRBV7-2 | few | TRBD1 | TGTGCCAGCAGCTTAGTTGGACAGGGCGGCATTCAGTACTTC | CASSLVGQGGIQYF
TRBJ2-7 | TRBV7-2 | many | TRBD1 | TGTGCCAGCGGGACAGGGGTCTCGTACGAGCAGTACTTC | CASGTGVSYEQYF
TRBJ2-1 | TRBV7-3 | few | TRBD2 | TGTGCCAGCAGCCGACGTAGCGGGACCTACAATGAGCAGTTCTTC | CASSRRSGTYNEQFF
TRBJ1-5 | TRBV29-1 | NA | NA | TGCAGCGTCGCTCAGGGTTTGGGGCAGCCCCAGCATTTT | CSVAQGLGQPQHF
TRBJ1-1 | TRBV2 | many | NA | TGTGCCAGCAGTGACAGCCCTCCGGTGAACACTGAAGCTTTCTTT | CASSDSPPVNTEAFF
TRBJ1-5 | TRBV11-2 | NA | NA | TGTGCCAGCAGCCAAATGGCAGGTTTAAGCAATCAGCCCCAGCATTTT | CASSQMAGLSNQPQHF
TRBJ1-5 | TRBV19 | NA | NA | TGTGCCAGTGGTAAACGAGATCAGCCCCAGCATTTT | CASGKRDQPQHF
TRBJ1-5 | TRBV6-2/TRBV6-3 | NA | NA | TGTGCCAGCAGCTACCTGGGAAAGCCCCAGCATTTT | CASSYLGKPQHF
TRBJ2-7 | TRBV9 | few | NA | TGTGCCAGCAGCGGGGGGTCACAATCCTACGAGCAGTACTTC | CASSGGSQSYEQYF
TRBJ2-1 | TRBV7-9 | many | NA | TGTGCCAGCAGCTTAGCTACCGGGACCCACAATGAGCAGTTCTTC | CASSLATGTHNEQFF
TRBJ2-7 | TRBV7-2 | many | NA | TGTGCCAGCAGCTTAGCCAAAGGGTGGGAGCAGTACTTC | CASSLAKGWEQYF
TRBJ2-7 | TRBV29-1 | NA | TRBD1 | TGCAGCGTTGTAGTGATACCGGGACAGGACGAGCAGTACTTC | CSVVVIPGQDEQYF
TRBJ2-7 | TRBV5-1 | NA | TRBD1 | TGCGCCAGCAGCTCCGGACAGGGGCATGCGTCCTACGAGCAGTACTTC | CASSSGQGHASYEQYF
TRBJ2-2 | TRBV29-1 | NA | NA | TGCAGCGTTGAAGATTACGGCGGGGAGCTGTTTTTT | CSVEDYGGELFF